The 28 T cell receptor beta chains below were found in one sample sequenced in a study of cytotoxic CD8 clonotypes in ibrutinib-treated CLL. Method: immunoSEQ multiplex PCR; TCRdb's copy keeps in-frame clones and lacks some. The repertoire holds more than 150,000 clones, with roughly 72% as singletons. Sample: PBMCs, taken after 24 months of ibrutinib treatment. These receptors were collected from a human donor with chronic lymphocytic leukemia.

The chain combines TRBV6-6 with TRBJ2-7; possibly TRBD1 for D (5 bases). There are 11 residues in the CDR3. V was pared by 5 bases and J by 9 bases, with 11 bases between. From germline, CDR1 is MNHNY and CDR2 SVGAGI (reference sequence). CDR3 in amino acids: CASSPGFGQYF. The DNA for the CDR3 is TGTGCCAGCAGTCCAGGGTTCGGGCAGTACTTC.

This clone appeared a single time. The chain carries TRBV5-5 and TRBJ2-1; 8 nucleotides align to TRBD1. The CDR3 contains 14 residues. Germline loops: CDR1 SGHKS, CDR2 YYEKEE (reference sequence). Unmatched junction bases numbered 5, after V lost 2 bases and J lost 7 bases. CDR3 amino acids: CASSFVQGANEQFF. The CDR3 DNA reads as TGTGCCAGCAGCTTCGTCCAGGGGGCAAATGAGCAGTTCTTC.

The chain is built from TRBV6-6 and TRBJ2-1, with 9 nucleotides matching TRBD2. V lost 2 bases and J lost 8; bases outside the gene matches: 7. The CDR3 length is 15 residues. CDR1 and CDR2 from the germline V gene are MNHNY and SVGAGI (reference sequence). The chain's CDR3 is CASSYGTSPRHEQFF. CDR3 bases: TGTGCCAGCAGTTACGGGACTAGCCCCCGCCATGAGCAGTTCTTC.

This clone was counted a single time. This chain uses TRBV6-1 with TRBJ2-7; D is possibly TRBD2 (5 bases). This CDR3 contains 14 residues. Germline V CDR1 and CDR2: MNHNS, SASEGT. The V and J ends lost 3 bases and 4 bases respectively, with 13 bases between them. The CDR3 reads CASSELMSGYEQYF. CDR3 DNA sequence: TGTGCCAGCAGTGAGCTAATGTCGGGATACGAGCAGTACTTC.

The chain employs TRBV5-1 and TRBJ2-7; 11 bases are shared with TRBD2. After removal of 1 base from V and 7 bases from J, the junction contained 7 bases not matched to a gene. The CDR3 length is 15 residues. The germline V gene encodes CDR1 SGHRS and CDR2 YFSETQ. Here the CDR3 DNA reads TGCGCCAGCAGCTTGCTTAGCGGGAGGGCCGATGAGCAGTACTTC. Its translation is CASSLLSGRADEQYF.

The chain joins TRBV29-1 to TRBJ2-1; 8 nucleotides match TRBD2. The CDR3 is 12 residues long. V was pared by 4 bases and J by 11 bases, with 7 bases of the junction left unmatched. The germline V gene encodes CDR1 SQVTM and CDR2 ANQGSEA. The CDR3 loop reads CSVVGLVSKQFF. CDR3 in DNA: TGCAGCGTTGTGGGACTAGTTTCCAAGCAGTTCTTC.

V usage is TRBV10-3 and J usage is TRBJ1-5, with a tentative D call TRBD1 (5 bases). CDR1 is ENHRY, CDR2 SYGVKD, per germline. This CDR3 is 12 amino acids long. Between the trimmed V and J ends, which lost 3 bases and 10 bases, there was a span of 10 bases. CDR3 nucleotide sequence: TGTGCCATCAGTGAACCGGGACTACCCCAGCATTTT. Its translation: CAISEPGLPQHF.

The V call is TRBV5-6, the J call TRBJ2-1; D not certain. The V end lost 4 bases, the J end lost 1 base, and 12 bases lay between the germline ends. Germline V gene data show CDR1 as SGHDT and CDR2 as YYEEEE. This CDR3 has 15 amino acids. Here the CDR3 reads CASSLDWPSYNEQFF. CDR3 in DNA: TGTGCCAGCAGCCTCGACTGGCCTTCCTACAATGAGCAGTTCTTC.

The V and J genes are TRBV11-3 and TRBJ2-3; tentatively, D is TRBD1 or TRBD2 (6 bases each). CDR1 is SGHNT and CDR2 is YENEEA in the germline V gene. There are 14 residues in the CDR3. V lost 0 bases and J lost 6, with 10 bases in between. The CDR3 DNA sequence: TGTGCCAGCAGCTTAGATCCGGGGGCGGATACGCAGTATTTT. Translated: CASSLDPGADTQYF. Full variable domain (outside the CDR3, taken from reference TRBV11-3 and TRBJ2-3): EAGVVQSPRYKIIEKKQPVAFWCNPISGHNTLYWYLQNLGQGPELLIRYENEEAVDDSQLPKDRFSAERLKGVDSTLKIQPAELGDSAVYLCASSLDPGADTQYFGPGTRLTVL.

The gene calls are TRBV9 and TRBJ2-1, with D uncertain. The length of the CDR3 is 16 residues. The ends were cut back, 0 bases at V and 1 base at J, with 11 bases in the middle. CDR1 is SGDLS, CDR2 YYNGEE, per germline. CDR3 DNA: TGTGCCAGCAGCGTAGGAGTGTTACCTTCCTACAATGAGCAGTTCTTC. It encodes CASSVGVLPSYNEQFF.

This chain joins TRBV4-1 and TRBJ2-5; TRBD1 agrees at 9 bases. This CDR3 is built from 17 residues. J was trimmed by 4 bases and V by 1 base; bases with no gene match: 10. The germline gives CDR1 MGHRA, CDR2 YSYEKL. DNA of the CDR3: TGCGCCAGCAGCCAAGGCCGACAGGGGGGTACGGGAGAGACCCAGTACTTC. Its protein product is CASSQGRQGGTGETQYF.

The chain employs TRBV11-1 and TRBJ1-3; a weak D match, TRBD1 (5 bases). The V gene lost 2 bases and the J gene lost 2 bases, with 7 bases spanning the gap. The CDR3 sequence is 14 residues long. CDR1 and CDR2 from the germline V gene are SGHAT and FQDESV (reference sequence). The chain's CDR3 is CASSLRQPGNTIYF. In DNA, the CDR3 is TGTGCCAGCAGCTTAAGACAGCCTGGAAACACCATATATTTT.

The CDR3 nucleotides read TGTGCCAGCAGCCCATACGGGGTCTCGGGAAACACCATATATTTT. The encoded protein is CASSPYGVSGNTIYF. V is TRBV7-8 and J is TRBJ1-3; no clear D gene. The CDR3 sequence is 15 residues long. CDR1 and CDR2 from the germline V gene are SGHVS and FQNEAQ. Trimming pared 5 bases from V and 4 bases from J, leaving 15 bases between.

This clone has at least ten counts. The chain has TRBV30 and TRBJ1-2; the D gene is possibly TRBD1 (5 bases). The germline V gene encodes CDR1 GTSNPN and CDR2 SVGIG (reference sequence). V was clipped by 7 bases and J by 5 bases, with 11 bases between them. The CDR3 length is 11 residues. CDR3 protein: CASGTDYGYTF. CDR3 sequence (DNA): TGTGCCTCTGGGACTGATTATGGCTACACCTTC.

V is TRBV27 and J is TRBJ1-5; D is possibly TRBD1 (6 bases). CDR1 is MNHEY, CDR2 SMNVEV, per germline (reference sequence). Trimming removed 5 bases at V and 3 bases at J, with 8 bases between. The CDR3 has 13 residues. CDR3 coding DNA: TGTGCCAGCAGTCGGACAGTCAATCAGCCCCAGCATTTT. The encoded protein is CASSRTVNQPQHF.

The chain joins TRBV15 to TRBJ2-7, with 7 nucleotides matching TRBD2. The CDR3 is made up of 16 amino acids. V lost 0 bases and J lost 5; bases outside the gene matches: 10. In germline, CDR1 is LNHNV, CDR2 YYDKDF (reference sequence). CDR3 sequence reads: CATSRERAGEIHEQYF. The CDR3 region has the DNA TGTGCCACCAGCAGAGAGAGGGCGGGAGAGATCCACGAGCAGTACTTC.

Only one count was recorded for this clone. The chain uses TRBV28 and TRBJ1-2; D uncertain. Germline-derived CDR1 and CDR2 are MDHEN and SYDVKM. V was clipped by 3 bases and J by 6 bases, with 11 bases between them. The CDR3 totals 13 residues. The CDR3 bases are TGTGCCAGCAGTTTCGGTGGAGGCCATGGCTACACCTTC. Its translation: CASSFGGGHGYTF.

J is TRBJ2-1 and V is TRBV9; no firm D call. This CDR3 is built from 14 residues. Germline loops: CDR1 SGDLS, CDR2 YYNGEE. The V end lost 3 bases, the J end lost 7 bases, and 14 bases lay between the germline ends. As DNA, the CDR3 is TGTGCCAGCAGCGCAGCCCCAGGTAGTAATGAGCAGTTCTTC. It yields the protein CASSAAPGSNEQFF.

CDR3 coding DNA: TGTGCCAGCAGTGACACTAGCGGGAAAGGGCCCCAAGAGACCCAGTACTTC. It yields the protein CASSDTSGKGPQETQYF. The chain combines TRBV25-1 with TRBJ2-5; 10 bases align to TRBD2. V lost 3 bases, J lost 1 base, and 8 bases stayed unmatched. The CDR3 is 17 amino acids. Germline V gene data show CDR1 as MGHDK and CDR2 as SYGVNS.

The rearrangement uses TRBV25-1 and TRBJ2-3, with 8 bases matching TRBD2. Germline values: CDR1 MGHDK, CDR2 SYGVNS. V shed 0 bases, J shed 5 bases, and the junction held 4 bases outside the gene matches. The CDR3 runs 15 residues. The CDR3 bases are TGTGCCAGCAGTGAATACAGGCTAGCGGGAGATACGCAGTATTTT. Its protein is CASSEYRLAGDTQYF.

V and J are TRBV6-4 and TRBJ2-5; 10 bases are a match to TRBD1. This CDR3 comprises 14 residues. CDR1 and CDR2 (germline): MRHNA, SNTAGT. V trimming: 3 bases; J trimming: 5 bases; junction bases outside the gene matches: 3. CDR3 nucleotide sequence: TGTGCCAGCAGTGAGACAGGGGGCCGGGAGACCCAGTACTTC. It specifies CASSETGGRETQYF.

V is TRBV18 and J is TRBJ1-2; D is unclear. V was cut by 0 bases and J by 0 bases, with 8 bases left in between. CDR3 size: 15 residues. Looked up from germline, CDR1 is KGHSH and CDR2 is LQKENI. CDR3 bases: TGTGCCAGCTCACCACCGGGTTTCTCTAACTATGGCTACACCTTC. It specifies CASSPPGFSNYGYTF.

The chain is built from TRBV5-4 and TRBJ2-3, with 10 bases identical to TRBD2. CDR3 size: 14 residues. Per germline, CDR1 SGHNT and CDR2 YYREEE (reference sequence). Germline trimming cut 3 bases from V and 5 bases from J; bases unmatched to any gene: 3. The CDR3 region is CASSSSGRVDTQYF. The DNA for the CDR3 is TGTGCCAGCAGCTCCAGCGGGAGGGTAGATACGCAGTATTTT.

The rearrangement joins TRBV9 to TRBJ1-1, with D possibly matching TRBD1 (5 bases). This CDR3 has 15 amino acids. In germline, CDR1 is SGDLS, CDR2 YYNGEE. With 2 bases removed from V and 1 base from J, the gap between germline ends came to 12 bases. The CDR3 nucleotides are TGTGCCAGCAGCGTGACAGTCTCCGGGAACACTGAAGCTTTCTTT. Translation: CASSVTVSGNTEAFF.

The chain recombines TRBV7-2 with TRBJ2-7, with TRBD2 matching 7 bases. This CDR3 is 12 amino acids long. The J segment lost 12 bases and the V segment lost 3 bases, leaving 8 bases of the junction unmatched. Germline V gene sequence: CDR1 SGHTA, CDR2 FQGNSA. CDR3 bases: TGTGCCAGCAGCTTGGCTAGCGGTCCTATGTACTTC. Encoded protein: CASSLASGPMYF.

This chain connects TRBV5-1 to TRBJ2-2; 7 bases map to TRBD1. Looked up from germline, CDR1 is SGHRS and CDR2 is YFSETQ. There are 17 residues in the CDR3. The V and J ends lost 2 bases and 5 bases, in that order; junction bases with no gene match: 12. The DNA for the CDR3 is TGCGCCAGCAGCTTCCGTCCCGGGACAGCTGTTACCGGGGAGCTGTTTTTT. This encodes CASSFRPGTAVTGELFF. The complete variable domain, with remaining parts taken from reference TRBV5-1 and TRBJ2-2, reads KAGVTQTPRYLIKTRGQQVTLSCSPISGHRSVSWYQQTPGQGLQFLFEYFSETQRNKGNFPGRFSGRQFSNSRSEMNVSTLELGDSALYLCASSFRPGTAVTGELFFGEGSRLTVL.

V is TRBV15 and J is TRBJ1-2, with 7 positions matching TRBD1. Germline V CDR1 and CDR2: LNHNV, YYDKDF (reference sequence). The CDR3 has 15 residues. After removal of 3 bases from V and 3 bases from J, the junction contained 7 bases not matched to a gene. The CDR3 DNA reads TGTGCCACCAGCAGCTTCGGGACAGATCACTATGGCTACACCTTC. Encoded protein: CATSSFGTDHYGYTF.

A few counts support this clone. The chain uses TRBV7-9 and TRBJ1-2, with TRBD1 identical over 7 bases. CDR1 and CDR2 from the germline V gene are SEHNR and FQNEAQ (reference sequence). The CDR3 is made up of 14 amino acids. After removal of 5 bases from V and 5 bases from J, the junction contained 8 bases not matched to a gene. The CDR3 sequence is CASSEPGTAYGYTF. CDR3 DNA: TGTGCCAGCAGCGAACCCGGGACAGCGTATGGCTACACCTTC.